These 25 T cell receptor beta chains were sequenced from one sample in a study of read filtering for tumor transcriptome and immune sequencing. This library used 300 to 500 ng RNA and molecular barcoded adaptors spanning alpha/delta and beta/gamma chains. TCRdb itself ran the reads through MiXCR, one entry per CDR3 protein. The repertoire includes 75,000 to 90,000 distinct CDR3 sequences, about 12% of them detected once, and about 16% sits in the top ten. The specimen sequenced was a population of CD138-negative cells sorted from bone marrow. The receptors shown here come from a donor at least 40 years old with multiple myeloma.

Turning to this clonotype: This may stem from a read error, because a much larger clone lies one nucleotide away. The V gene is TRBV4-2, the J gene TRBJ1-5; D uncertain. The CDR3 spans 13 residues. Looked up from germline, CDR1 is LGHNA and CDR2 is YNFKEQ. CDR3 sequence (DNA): TGTGCCGGCAGCCAAGGGTTCGATCAGCCCCAGCATTTT. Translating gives CAGSQGFDQPQHF.

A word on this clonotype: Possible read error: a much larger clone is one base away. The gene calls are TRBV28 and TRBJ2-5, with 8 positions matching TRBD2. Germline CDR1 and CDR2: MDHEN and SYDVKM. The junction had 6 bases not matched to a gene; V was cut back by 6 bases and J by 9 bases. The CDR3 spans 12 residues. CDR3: CASSGREESQYF. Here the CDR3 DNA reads TGTGCCAGCAGCGGGCGGGAGGAGTCCCAGTACTTC.

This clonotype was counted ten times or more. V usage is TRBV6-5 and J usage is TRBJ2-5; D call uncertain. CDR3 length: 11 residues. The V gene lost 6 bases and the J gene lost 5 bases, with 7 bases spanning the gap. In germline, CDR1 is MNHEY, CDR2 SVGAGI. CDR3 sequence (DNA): TGTGCCAGCAGGGAACGGGAGACCCAGTACTTC. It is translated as CASRERETQYF.

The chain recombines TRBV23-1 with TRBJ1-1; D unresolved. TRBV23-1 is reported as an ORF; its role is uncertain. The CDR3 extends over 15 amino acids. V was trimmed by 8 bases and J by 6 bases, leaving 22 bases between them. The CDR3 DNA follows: TGCGCCAGCGGATATTCGGGTCCTCTTAACCCTGAAGCTTTCTTT. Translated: CASGYSGPLNPEAFF.

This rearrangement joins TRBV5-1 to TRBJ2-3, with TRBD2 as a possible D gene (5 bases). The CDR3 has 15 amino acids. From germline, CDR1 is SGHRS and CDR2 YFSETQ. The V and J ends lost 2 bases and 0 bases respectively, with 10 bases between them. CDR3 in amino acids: CASSLVPGSTDTQYF. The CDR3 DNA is TGCGCCAGCAGCTTAGTCCCGGGGAGCACAGATACGCAGTATTTT.

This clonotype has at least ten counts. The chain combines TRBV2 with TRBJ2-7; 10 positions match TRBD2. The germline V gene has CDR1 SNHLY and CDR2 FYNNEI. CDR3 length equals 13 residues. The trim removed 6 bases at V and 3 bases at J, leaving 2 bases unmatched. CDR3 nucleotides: TGTGCCAGCAGGCGGACTAGCGGCTACGAGCAGTACTTC. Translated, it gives CASRRTSGYEQYF.

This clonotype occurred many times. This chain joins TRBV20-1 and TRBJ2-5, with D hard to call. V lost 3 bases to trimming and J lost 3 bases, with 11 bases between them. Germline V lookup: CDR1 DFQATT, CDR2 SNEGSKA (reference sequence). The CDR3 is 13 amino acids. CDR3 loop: CSARRTQKETQYF. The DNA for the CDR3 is TGCAGTGCTAGGAGGACCCAGAAAGAGACCCAGTACTTC.

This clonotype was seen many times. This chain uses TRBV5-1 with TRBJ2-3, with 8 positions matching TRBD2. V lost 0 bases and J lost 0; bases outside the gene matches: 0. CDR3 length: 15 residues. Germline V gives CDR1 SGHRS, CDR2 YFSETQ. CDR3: CASSLERGSTDTQYF. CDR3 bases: TGCGCCAGCAGCTTGGAGCGGGGGAGCACAGATACGCAGTATTTT.

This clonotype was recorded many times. The CDR3 protein is CASSQDWGGGGLSYNEQFF. CDR3 bases: TGCGCCAGCAGCCAAGATTGGGGCGGGGGGGGTCTTTCCTACAATGAGCAGTTCTTC. The V and J genes are TRBV4-1 and TRBJ2-1; TRBD2 agrees at 9 bases. The CDR3 runs 19 residues. CDR1 MGHRA and CDR2 YSYEKL come from the germline V gene. The V segment lost 0 bases and the J segment 1 base; nucleotides outside the gene matches: 10.

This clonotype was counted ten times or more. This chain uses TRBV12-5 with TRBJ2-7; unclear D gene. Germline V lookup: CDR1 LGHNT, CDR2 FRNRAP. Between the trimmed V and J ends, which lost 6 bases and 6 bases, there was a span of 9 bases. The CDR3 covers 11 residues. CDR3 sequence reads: CASGLGPEQYF. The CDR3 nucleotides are TGTGCTAGTGGCTTAGGACCCGAGCAGTACTTC.

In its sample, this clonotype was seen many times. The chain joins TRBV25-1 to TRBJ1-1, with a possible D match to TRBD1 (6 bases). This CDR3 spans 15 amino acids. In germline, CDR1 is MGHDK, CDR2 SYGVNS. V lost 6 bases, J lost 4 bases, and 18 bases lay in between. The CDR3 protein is CASSKRGGWGTEAFF. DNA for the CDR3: TGTGCCAGCAGCAAGAGGGGGGGCTGGGGCACTGAAGCTTTCTTT.

As DNA, the CDR3 is TGTGCCAGCAGCTTAGGGGGGTCCTATCCTGGGGCCAACGTCCTGACTTTC. Protein: CASSLGGSYPGANVLTF. The chain carries TRBV7-9 and TRBJ2-6, with D perhaps matching TRBD1 or TRBD2 (5 bases each). This CDR3 has 17 residues. V was cut by 1 base and J by 2 bases, with 12 bases left in between. The germline V gene has CDR1 SEHNR and CDR2 FQNEAQ (reference sequence).

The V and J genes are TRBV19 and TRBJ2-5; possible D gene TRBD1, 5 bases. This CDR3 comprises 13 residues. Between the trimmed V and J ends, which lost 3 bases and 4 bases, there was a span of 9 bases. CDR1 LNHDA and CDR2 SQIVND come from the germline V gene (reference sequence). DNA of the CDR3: TGTGCCAGTAGTATTCAGGGATCAGAGACCCAGTACTTC. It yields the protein CASSIQGSETQYF. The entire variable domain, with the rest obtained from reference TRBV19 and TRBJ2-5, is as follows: DGGITQSPKYLFRKEGQNVTLSCEQNLNHDAMYWYRQDPGQGLRLIYYSQIVNDFQKGDIAEGYSVSREKKESFPLTVTSAQKNPTAFYLCASSIQGSETQYFGPGTRLLVL.

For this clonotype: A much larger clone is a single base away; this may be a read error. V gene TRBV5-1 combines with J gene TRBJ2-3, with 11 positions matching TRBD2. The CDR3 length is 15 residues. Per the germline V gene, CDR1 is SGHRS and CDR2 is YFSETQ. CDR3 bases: TGCGCCAGCAGCTTTGGGACTAGCGGCTCGGATACGCGGTATTTT. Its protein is CASSFGTSGSDTRYF.

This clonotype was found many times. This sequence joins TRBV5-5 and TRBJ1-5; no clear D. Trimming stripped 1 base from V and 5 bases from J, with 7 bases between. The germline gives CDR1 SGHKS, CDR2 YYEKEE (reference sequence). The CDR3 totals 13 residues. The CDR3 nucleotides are TGTGCCAGCAGCTTGACAGAGGATCAGCCCCAGCATTTT. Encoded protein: CASSLTEDQPQHF.

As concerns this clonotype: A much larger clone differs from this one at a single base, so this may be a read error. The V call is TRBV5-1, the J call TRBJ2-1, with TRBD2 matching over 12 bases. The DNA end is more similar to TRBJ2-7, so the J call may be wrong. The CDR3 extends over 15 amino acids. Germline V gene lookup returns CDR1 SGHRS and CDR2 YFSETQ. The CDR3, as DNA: TGCGCCAGCAGCTTCCAGACTAGCGGGGGCAATGAGCAGTACTTC. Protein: CASSFQTSGGNEQYF.

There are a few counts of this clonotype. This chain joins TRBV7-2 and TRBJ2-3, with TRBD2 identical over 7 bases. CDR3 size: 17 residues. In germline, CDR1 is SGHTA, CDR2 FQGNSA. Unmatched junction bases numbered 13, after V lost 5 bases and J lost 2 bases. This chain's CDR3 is CASSPEPRDYPTDTQYF. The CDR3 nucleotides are TGTGCCAGCAGCCCTGAGCCCAGGGACTACCCCACAGATACGCAGTATTTT.

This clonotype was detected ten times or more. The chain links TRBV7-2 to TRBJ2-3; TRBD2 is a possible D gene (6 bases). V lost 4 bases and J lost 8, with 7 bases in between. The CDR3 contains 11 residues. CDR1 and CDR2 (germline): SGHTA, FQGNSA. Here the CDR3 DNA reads TGTGCCAGCAGCTCCGGGGGTACGCAGTATTTT. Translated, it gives CASSSGGTQYF.

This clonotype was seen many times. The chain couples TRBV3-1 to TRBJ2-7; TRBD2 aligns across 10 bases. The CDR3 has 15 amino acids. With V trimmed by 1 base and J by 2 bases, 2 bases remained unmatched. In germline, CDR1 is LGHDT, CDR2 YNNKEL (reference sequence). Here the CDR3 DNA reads TGTGCCAGCAGCCAAGGACTAGCGGGTGCCTACGAGCAGTACTTC. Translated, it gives CASSQGLAGAYEQYF.

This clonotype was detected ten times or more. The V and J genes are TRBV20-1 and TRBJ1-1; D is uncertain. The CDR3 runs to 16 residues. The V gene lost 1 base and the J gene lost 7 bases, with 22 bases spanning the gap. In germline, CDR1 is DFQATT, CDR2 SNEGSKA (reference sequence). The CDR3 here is CSARASGYGRKIEAFF. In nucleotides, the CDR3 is TGCAGTGCTAGAGCGTCGGGTTATGGCAGGAAGATTGAAGCTTTCTTT.

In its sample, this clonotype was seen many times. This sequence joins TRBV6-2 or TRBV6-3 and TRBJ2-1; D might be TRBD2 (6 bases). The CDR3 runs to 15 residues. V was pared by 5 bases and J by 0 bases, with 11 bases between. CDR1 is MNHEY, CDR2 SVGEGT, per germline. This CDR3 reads CASSGGKSSYNEQFF. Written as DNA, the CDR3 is TGTGCCAGCAGTGGGGGGAAAAGCTCCTACAATGAGCAGTTCTTC.

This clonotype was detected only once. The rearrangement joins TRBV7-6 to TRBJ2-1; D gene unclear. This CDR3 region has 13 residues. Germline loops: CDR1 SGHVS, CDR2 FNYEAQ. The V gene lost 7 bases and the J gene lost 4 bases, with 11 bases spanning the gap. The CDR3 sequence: CASKSGNYNEQFF. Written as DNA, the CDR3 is TGTGCCAGCAAAAGTGGGAATTACAATGAGCAGTTCTTC.

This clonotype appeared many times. DNA of the CDR3: TGTGCCAGCAGCTTAGGCATCGCCGTCGCCTACGAGCAGTACTTC. It codes for CASSLGIAVAYEQYF. The chain couples TRBV11-1 to TRBJ2-7, with D uncertain. Deletions cut 1 base from V and 2 bases from J, with 12 bases between. The CDR3 is made up of 15 amino acids. The germline CDR1 and CDR2 sequences are SGHAT and FQDESV (reference sequence).

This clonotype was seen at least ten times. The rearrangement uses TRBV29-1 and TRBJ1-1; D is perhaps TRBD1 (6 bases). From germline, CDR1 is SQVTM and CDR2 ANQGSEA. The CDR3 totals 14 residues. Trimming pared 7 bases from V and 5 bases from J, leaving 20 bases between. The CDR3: CSANPTLGGTEAFF. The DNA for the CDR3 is TGCAGCGCTAACCCGACTTTAGGGGGAACTGAAGCTTTCTTT.

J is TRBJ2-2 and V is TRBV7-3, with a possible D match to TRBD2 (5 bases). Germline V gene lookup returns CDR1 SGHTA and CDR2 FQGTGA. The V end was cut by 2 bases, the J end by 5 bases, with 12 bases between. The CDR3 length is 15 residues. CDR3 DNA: TGTGCCAGCAGCTTATACGGCTCGGGAACCGGGGAGCTGTTTTTT. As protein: CASSLYGSGTGELFF.